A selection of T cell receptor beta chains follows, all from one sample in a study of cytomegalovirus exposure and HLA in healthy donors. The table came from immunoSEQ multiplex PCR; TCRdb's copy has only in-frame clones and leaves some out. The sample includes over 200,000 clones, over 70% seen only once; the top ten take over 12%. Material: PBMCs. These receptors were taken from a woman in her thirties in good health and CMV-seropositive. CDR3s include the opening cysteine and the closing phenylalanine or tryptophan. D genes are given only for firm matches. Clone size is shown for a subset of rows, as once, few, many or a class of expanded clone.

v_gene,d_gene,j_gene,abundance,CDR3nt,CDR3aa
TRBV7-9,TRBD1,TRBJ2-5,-,TGTGCCAGCAGCTTAGGCCGGGACAGGCAAGAGACCCAGTACTTC,CASSLGRDRQETQYF
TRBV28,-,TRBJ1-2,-,TGTGCCAGCAGCCCGCTTTTACTACAGGGCGGGACCTTC,CASSPLLLQGGTF
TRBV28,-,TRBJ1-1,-,TGTGCCAGCAGGGACATGAACTCTGAAGCTTTCTTT,CASRDMNSEAFF
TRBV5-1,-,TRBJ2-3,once,TGCGCCAGCAGCTTCCGGCTGGGTACGACAGATACGCAGTATTTT,CASSFRLGTTDTQYF
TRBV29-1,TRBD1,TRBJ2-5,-,TGCAGCGTTGAAACAGGGGCGGTGAAGACCCAGTACTTC,CSVETGAVKTQYF
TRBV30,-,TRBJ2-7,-,TGTGCCGGCCAAGGGGGGACATCCTACGAGCAGTACTTC,CAGQGGTSYEQYF
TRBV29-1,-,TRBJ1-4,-,TGCAGCGTTTACGGGGTGGCTAATGAAAAACTGTTTTTT,CSVYGVANEKLFF
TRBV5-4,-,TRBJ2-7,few,TGTGCCAGCAGCCCGCCGGGTCTAACCTACGAGCAGTACTTC,CASSPPGLTYEQYF
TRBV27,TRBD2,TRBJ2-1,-,TGTGCCAGCAGTCGAACTAGCGGGACCTACAATGAGCAGTTCTTC,CASSRTSGTYNEQFF
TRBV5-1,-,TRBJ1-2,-,TGCGCCAGCAGCTTGGAAGGGACGAGGAACTATGGCTACACCTTC,CASSLEGTRNYGYTF
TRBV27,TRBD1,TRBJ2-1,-,TGTGCCAGCAGTTGGGACAGGGCGAATGAGCAGTTCTTC,CASSWDRANEQFF
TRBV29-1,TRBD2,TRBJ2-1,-,TGCAGCGTTGTTCTCGGACTAGCGGACAATGAGCAGTTCTTC,CSVVLGLADNEQFF
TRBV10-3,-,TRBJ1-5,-,TGTGCCATCAGTACGAGCAATCAGCCCCAGCATTTT,CAISTSNQPQHF
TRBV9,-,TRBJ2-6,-,TGTGCCAGCAGCGTCCCCAGGGCTGGGGCCAACGTCCTGACTTTC,CASSVPRAGANVLTF
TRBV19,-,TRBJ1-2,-,TGTGCCAGTAGCTCCTTTGGAGCAGCTAACTATGGCTACACCTTC,CASSSFGAANYGYTF
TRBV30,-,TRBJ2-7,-,TGTGCCTGGAGTGTACAGGTCTACGGGAGACGTTACGAGCAGTACTTC,CAWSVQVYGRRYEQYF
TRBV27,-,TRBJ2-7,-,TGTGCCAGCAGTTTAAGGGGGAAACAGTCCTACGAGCAGTACTTC,CASSLRGKQSYEQYF
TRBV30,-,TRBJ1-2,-,TGTGCCTGGACGCTTACTAACTATGGCTACACCTTC,CAWTLTNYGYTF
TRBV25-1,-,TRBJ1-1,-,TGTGCCAGCAGCTACCAGGGGACAAACACTGAAGCTTTCTTT,CASSYQGTNTEAFF
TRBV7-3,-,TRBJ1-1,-,TGTGCCAGCAGCCCCCAGCCAGAAATTGAAGCTTTCTTT,CASSPQPEIEAFF
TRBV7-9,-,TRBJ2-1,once,TGTGCCAGCAGCTTCCGGGGCGAGAATGAGCAGTTCTTC,CASSFRGENEQFF
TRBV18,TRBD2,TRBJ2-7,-,TGTGCCAGCTCACCACTCGGGAGCGGGATCTCCTACGAGCAGTACTTC,CASSPLGSGISYEQYF
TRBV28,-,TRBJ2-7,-,TGTGCCAGCAGGCAAGCATCGAAGGAGAGCTCCTACGAGCAGTACTTC,CASRQASKESSYEQYF
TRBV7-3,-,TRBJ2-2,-,TGTGCCAGCAGCTTAGTCCGGACCGGGGAGCTGTTTTTT,CASSLVRTGELFF
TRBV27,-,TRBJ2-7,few,TGTGCCAGCAGTTCGGACCCCAGCTCCTACGAGCAGTACTTC,CASSSDPSSYEQYF
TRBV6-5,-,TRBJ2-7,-,TGTGCCAGCAGTTACGAGCCGAGGGGGAGCGAGCAGTACTTC,CASSYEPRGSEQYF
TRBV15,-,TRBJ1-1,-,TGTGCCACCAGCAGAGTAAGGGAAATGGGCACTGAAGCTTTCTTT,CATSRVREMGTEAFF
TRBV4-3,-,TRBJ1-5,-,TGCGCCAGCAGCCAAGATGGCAATCAGCCCCAGCATTTT,CASSQDGNQPQHF
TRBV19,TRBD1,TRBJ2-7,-,TGTGCCAGTAGTACTCCGACAGGGCCTTCCTACGAGCAGTACTTC,CASSTPTGPSYEQYF